The 11 T cell receptor beta chains given below trace back to one sample, sequenced in a study of shared clonotypes between healthy human individuals. Method: immunoSEQ multiplex PCR; TCRdb's copy keeps in-frame clones and lacks some. The table has about 1.1 million clones, roughly 80% seen once. Specimen: memory CD4+ T cells from PBMCs. Indicated subset: CD45RA-negative fraction. The receptors derive from a man younger than 30 in good health. Some clones in this sample may be carry-over from other donors' samples.

As regards this clone: Other DNA sequences in this specimen translate into the identical CDR3. The rearrangement uses TRBV7-9 and TRBJ1-4, with 8 bases fitting TRBD1. The germline gives CDR1 SEHNR, CDR2 FQNEAQ (reference sequence). This CDR3 comprises 14 residues. J gave up 6 bases and V 4 bases, and 4 bases lay outside the gene matches. The CDR3 spells CASSSGQGDEKLFF. The CDR3, as DNA: TGTGCCAGCAGCTCAGGACAGGGCGATGAAAAACTGTTTTTT.

This clone has just one count. Sequence at one end of the junction differs from germline and may be a read error. The genes are TRBV14 and TRBJ2-7, with D perhaps TRBD1 (6 bases). This CDR3 has 13 residues. In germline, CDR1 is SGHDN, CDR2 FVKESK. The CDR3 DNA reads TGTACCAGCAGCCAATGGCGGACAGACGAGCAGTACTTC. Its translation is CTSSQWRTDEQYF.

This chain links TRBV21-1 with TRBJ2-2; the table's D call TRBD1 went unverified against the DNA. TRBV21-1 is a known pseudogene. This CDR3 is 20 amino acids long. CDR3 nucleotide sequence: TGTGCCAGCAGCAAAGTCCCTGGGACAGGGCTACAATTGAACACCGGGGAGCTGTTTTTT. It codes for CASSKVPGTGLQLNTGELFF.

The chain employs TRBV13 and TRBJ1-2, with D tentatively TRBD1 (6 bases). V was pared by 5 bases and J by 4 bases, with 14 bases between. Germline assignment: CDR1 PRHDT and CDR2 FYEKMQ (reference sequence). CDR3 size: 14 residues. CDR3 in amino acids: CASSVTRGSYGYTF. The CDR3 DNA follows: TGTGCCAGCAGCGTGACCAGGGGATCCTATGGCTACACCTTC.

The chain recombines TRBV29-1 with TRBJ2-1, with 7 bases that match TRBD2. Trimming removed 4 bases from V and 5 bases from J; junction bases left unmatched: 11. In germline, CDR1 is SQVTM, CDR2 ANQGSEA. The CDR3 has 15 amino acids. The CDR3 region is CSVGGEGGRNNEQFF. CDR3 in DNA: TGCAGCGTTGGCGGGGAGGGAGGGCGGAACAATGAGCAGTTCTTC.

Comment on this clone: Other DNA sequences within the sample encode an identical CDR3. The rearrangement uses TRBV18 and TRBJ2-7; 11 bases fit TRBD2. J gave up 3 bases and V 3 bases, and 4 bases lay outside the gene matches. The CDR3 is 15 residues long. In germline, CDR1 is KGHSH, CDR2 LQKENI. The CDR3 protein is CASSPSTSGSYEQYF. CDR3 in DNA: TGTGCCAGCTCACCGTCTACTAGCGGGAGCTACGAGCAGTACTTC.

To note about this clone: At one end the junction does not follow the germline gene, possibly because of a read error. The CDR3 here is CASLGTSGISNEQYF. The CDR3 bases are TGTGCCAGCCTGGGGACTAGCGGGATCTCCAACGAGCAGTACTTC. V usage is TRBV2 and J usage is TRBJ2-7, with 13 bases matching TRBD2. The V gene's germline CDR1 is SNHLY and CDR2 FYNNEI. This CDR3 spans 15 amino acids.

V and J are TRBV7-8 and TRBJ2-7, with 10 bases that match TRBD1. This CDR3 contains 17 residues. The V and J ends lost 3 bases and 0 bases, in that order; junction bases with no gene match: 8. In germline, CDR1 is SGHVS, CDR2 FQNEAQ. CDR3 sequence reads: CASSLGQGIGSSYEQYF. CDR3 nucleotide sequence: TGTGCCAGCAGCTTGGGACAGGGGATAGGGAGCTCCTACGAGCAGTACTTC.

The rearrangement links TRBV7-9 to TRBJ2-3; 10 bases fit TRBD1. Trimming cost V 4 bases and J 0 bases; bases outside gene matches: 10. The CDR3 contains 18 residues. Germline CDR1 SEHNR, CDR2 FQNEAQ (reference sequence). In DNA form, the CDR3 reads TGTGCCAGCAGCTGGACAGGGGGAACCTCCACTAGCACAGATACGCAGTATTTT. It translates to CASSWTGGTSTSTDTQYF.

CDR3 loop: CASSGYQPQHF. The CDR3 coding sequence is TGTGCCAGCAGCGGTTATCAGCCCCAGCATTTT. The rearrangement links TRBV6-1 to TRBJ1-5, with no clear D. V lost 6 bases to trimming and J lost 5 bases, with 5 bases between them. Germline CDR1 and CDR2: MNHNS and SASEGT. The CDR3 has 11 amino acids.

The rearrangement uses TRBV5-1 and TRBJ2-7; D not certain. The germline V gene has CDR1 SGHRS and CDR2 YFSETQ. This CDR3 is built from 11 residues. The V gene lost 0 bases and the J gene lost 7 bases, with 5 bases spanning the gap. The CDR3 here is CASSLDVEQYF. In DNA, the CDR3 is TGCGCCAGCAGCTTGGATGTTGAGCAGTACTTC.